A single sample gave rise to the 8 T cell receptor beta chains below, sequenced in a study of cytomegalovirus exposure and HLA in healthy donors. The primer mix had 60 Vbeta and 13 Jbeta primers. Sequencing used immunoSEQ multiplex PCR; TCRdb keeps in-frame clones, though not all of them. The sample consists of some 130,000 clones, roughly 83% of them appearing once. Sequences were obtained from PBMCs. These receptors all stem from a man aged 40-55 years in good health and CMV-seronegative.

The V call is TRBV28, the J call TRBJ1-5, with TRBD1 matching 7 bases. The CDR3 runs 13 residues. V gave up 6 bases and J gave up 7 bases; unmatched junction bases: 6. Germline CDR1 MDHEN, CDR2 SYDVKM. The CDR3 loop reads CASRRQGVQPQHF. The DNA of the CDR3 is TGTGCCAGCAGAAGACAGGGAGTGCAGCCCCAGCATTTT.

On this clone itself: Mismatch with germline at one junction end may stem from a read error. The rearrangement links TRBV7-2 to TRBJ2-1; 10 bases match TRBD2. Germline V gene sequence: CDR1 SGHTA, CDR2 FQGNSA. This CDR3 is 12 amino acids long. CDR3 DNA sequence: TGTGCCAGCAGCCTCGCAGCGGGGGGGTATCTCTTC. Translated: CASSLAAGGYLF.

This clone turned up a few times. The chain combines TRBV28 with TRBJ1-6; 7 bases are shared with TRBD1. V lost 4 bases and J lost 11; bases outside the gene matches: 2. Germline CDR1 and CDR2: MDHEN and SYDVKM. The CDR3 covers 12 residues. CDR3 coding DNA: TGTGCCAGCAGTTCGACAGGGACACCCCTCCACTTT. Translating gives CASSSTGTPLHF. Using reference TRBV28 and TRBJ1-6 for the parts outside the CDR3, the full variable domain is DVKVTQSSRYLVKRTGEKVFLECVQDMDHENMFWYRQDPGLGLRLIYFSYDVKMKEKGDIPEGYSVSREKKERFSLILESASTNQTSMYLCASSSTGTPLHFGNGTRLTVT.

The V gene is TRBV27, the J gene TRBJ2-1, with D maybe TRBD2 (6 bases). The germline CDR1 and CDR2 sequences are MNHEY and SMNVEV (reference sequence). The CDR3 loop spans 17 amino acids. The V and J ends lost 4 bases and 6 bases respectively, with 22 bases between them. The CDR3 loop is CASSSLVREDGGNEQFF. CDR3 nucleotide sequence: TGTGCCAGCAGTTCCCTGGTAAGGGAGGATGGAGGCAATGAGCAGTTCTTC.

The DNA for the CDR3 is TGTGCCAGCAGCCAGGCCGGGACTAGTAATCGCGAGCAGTACTTC. This gives the protein CASSQAGTSNREQYF. The rearrangement links TRBV7-9 to TRBJ2-7, with TRBD2 matching over 8 bases. Looked up from germline, CDR1 is SEHNR and CDR2 is FQNEAQ (reference sequence). The CDR3 totals 15 residues. The trim removed 5 bases at V and 6 bases at J, leaving 12 bases unmatched.

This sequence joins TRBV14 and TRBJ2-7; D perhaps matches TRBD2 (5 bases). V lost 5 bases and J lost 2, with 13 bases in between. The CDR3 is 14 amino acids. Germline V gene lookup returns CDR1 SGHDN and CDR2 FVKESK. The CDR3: CASSGLGSAYEQYF. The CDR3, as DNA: TGTGCCAGCAGCGGGCTAGGGAGCGCCTACGAGCAGTACTTC.

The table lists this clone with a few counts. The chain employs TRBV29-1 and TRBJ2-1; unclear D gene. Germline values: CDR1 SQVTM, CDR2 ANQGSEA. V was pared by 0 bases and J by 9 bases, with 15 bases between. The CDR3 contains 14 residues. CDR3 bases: TGCAGCGTTGAAGATCCTACGTCTCCTCTTGAGCAGTTCTTC. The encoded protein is CSVEDPTSPLEQFF.

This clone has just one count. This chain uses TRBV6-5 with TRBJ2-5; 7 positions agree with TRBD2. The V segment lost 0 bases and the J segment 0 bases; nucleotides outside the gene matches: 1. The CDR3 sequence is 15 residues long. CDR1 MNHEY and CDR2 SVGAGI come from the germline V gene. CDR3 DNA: TGTGCCAGCAGTTACTCGAGCGGGAACCAAGAGACCCAGTACTTC. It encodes CASSYSSGNQETQYF.